Sequencing of this TCR beta chain was carried out in a study of regulatory T cells in long-lasting Graves disease. The study's findings and limits: Not thyroid tissue but only peripheral blood was studied.

Described time point: newly diagnosed GD, antithyroid drugs for less than 3 months. Making the TCR library involved RNA that had been extracted from PBMCs. From germline, CDR1 is MGHDK and CDR2 SYGVNS. Between the trimmed V and J ends, which lost 3 bases and 7 bases, there was a span of 12 bases. The CDR3 has 14 residues. As concerns this clonotype: Antigen specificity is unknown.

Both iRepertoire HTBI primers and Arm-PCR of CDR3 regions were used to build the TCR beta libraries. TCRdb itself ran the multiplex PCR reads through MiXCR, one entry per CDR3 protein. The data show some 560,000 distinct CDR3 sequences, 16% seen once. This sample was also put to use in a study of T cells in Graves' hyperthyroidism and ophthalmopathy. That work contributes: Pregnant or lactating patients were excluded, as were those with uncontrolled infection or other autoimmune disease. HTBI primers were used for first-round RT-PCR of the TCR CDR3.

The TCR sequence derives from a woman aged 35-60 years with Graves disease. Sequenced here: peripheral blood mononuclear cells (PBMCs), sampled at new diagnosis, from a patient treated with antithyroid drugs. This sequence joins TRBV25-1 and TRBJ2-2, with D unresolved. This CDR3 is CASSDPRVGGELFF. In DNA, the CDR3 is TGTGCCAGCAGTGACCCCCGGGTTGGCGGGGAGCTGTTTTTT.